This T cell receptor (beta chain) was found in a study of T cell responses to AZD1222 COVID-19 vaccine. To note about this clone: Its specificity is not known.

Study-wide results and caveats: Spike-specific TCR breadth and depth rose after two AZD1222 doses.

TCRdb keeps only in-frame clones here, not all; method: immunoSEQ multiplex PCR. This sample has about 110,000 clones, with roughly 88% found just once. Germline CDR1 reads SQVTM; CDR2 reads ANQGSEA. This CDR3 is 12 amino acids long. The germline V and J ends were trimmed by 4 bases and 6 bases, with 7 bases remaining between them. The TCR comes from an adult in good health. The rearrangement links TRBV29-1 to TRBJ1-6; D remains ambiguous. Sequencing was performed on peripheral blood, taken on day 0 of MenACWY control vaccination. The CDR3 protein is CSVGQANSPLHF. The CDR3 DNA reads TGCAGCGTTGGTCAGGCTAATTCACCCCTCCACTTT.